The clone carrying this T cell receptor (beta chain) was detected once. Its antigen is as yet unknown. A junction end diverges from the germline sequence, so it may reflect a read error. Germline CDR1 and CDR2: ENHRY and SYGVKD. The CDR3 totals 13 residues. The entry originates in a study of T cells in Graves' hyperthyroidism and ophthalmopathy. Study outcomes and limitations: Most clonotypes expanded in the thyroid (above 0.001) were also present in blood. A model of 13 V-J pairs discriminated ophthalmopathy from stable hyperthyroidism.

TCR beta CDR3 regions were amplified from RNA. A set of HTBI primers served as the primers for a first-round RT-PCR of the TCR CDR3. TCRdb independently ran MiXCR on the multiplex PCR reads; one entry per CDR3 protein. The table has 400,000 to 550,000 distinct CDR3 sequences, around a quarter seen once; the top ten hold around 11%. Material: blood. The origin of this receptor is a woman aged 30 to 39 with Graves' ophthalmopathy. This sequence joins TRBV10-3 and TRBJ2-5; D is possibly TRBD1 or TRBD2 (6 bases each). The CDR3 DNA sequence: TGTGCCATCACAACGGATCAAGGGGGGACCAAGTACTTC. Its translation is CAITTDQGGTKYF.